Listed here are 20 T cell receptor beta chains from one sample, sequenced in a study of blood T cell repertoires in COVID-19. Here immunoSEQ multiplex PCR was the method, and the copy in TCRdb shows in-frame clones only, minus some. The sample includes around 200,000 clones, 80% to 85% of them seen just once. The sequenced sample was peripheral blood. These receptors originate from a man in his forties or fifties with active or convalescent COVID-19.

The chain has TRBV20-1 and TRBJ2-5; D perhaps matches TRBD2 (6 bases). V lost 3 bases, J lost 5 bases, and 13 bases lay in between. Per germline, CDR1 DFQATT and CDR2 SNEGSKA (reference sequence). The CDR3 length is 13 residues. CDR3 loop: CSASPTSFETQYF. CDR3 in DNA: TGCAGTGCTAGTCCTACTAGCTTCGAGACCCAGTACTTC.

This clone was counted only a few times. The rearrangement links TRBV2 to TRBJ2-1; D not certain. The CDR3 totals 13 residues. The germline V and J ends were trimmed by 5 bases and 10 bases, with 15 bases remaining between them. Germline V CDR1 and CDR2: SNHLY, FYNNEI. The CDR3 sequence: CASSIERSGEQFF. CDR3 sequence (DNA): TGTGCCAGCAGTATTGAGCGATCTGGAGAGCAGTTCTTC. Full variable domain (remainder filled in from reference TRBV2 and TRBJ2-1): EPEVTQTPSHQVTQMGQEVILRCVPISNHLYFYWYRQILGQKVEFLVSFYNNEISEKSEIFDDQFSVERPDGSNFTLKIRSTKLEDSAMYFCASSIERSGEQFFGPGTRLTVL.

The rearrangement joins TRBV5-1 to TRBJ1-1, with a tentative D call TRBD1 (6 bases). V was clipped by 6 bases and J by 2 bases, with 14 bases between them. The CDR3 runs 14 residues. Germline values: CDR1 SGHRS, CDR2 YFSETQ. The DNA of the CDR3 is TGCGCCAGCACCCCCGGGACACCTAACACTGAAGCTTTCTTT. This sequence encodes CASTPGTPNTEAFF.

The chain uses TRBV7-9 and TRBJ1-2; D call uncertain. V lost 5 bases to trimming and J lost 3 bases, with 16 bases between them. Per the germline V gene, CDR1 is SEHNR and CDR2 is FQNEAQ (reference sequence). This CDR3 contains 15 residues. CDR3 residues: CASSLGGLYDYGYTF. The CDR3 nucleotides are TGTGCCAGCAGCCTCGGCGGCTTATACGACTATGGCTACACCTTC.

The rearrangement joins TRBV7-2 to TRBJ1-6, with 7 positions matching TRBD1. V gave up 5 bases and J gave up 8 bases; unmatched junction bases: 3. The V gene's germline CDR1 is SGHTA and CDR2 FQGNSA. The CDR3 runs to 13 residues. This CDR3 is CASSGTEYSPLHF. CDR3 bases: TGTGCCAGCAGCGGGACAGAGTATTCACCCCTCCACTTT.

The chain combines TRBV3-1 (or the pseudogene TRBV3-2) with TRBJ2-7; TRBD2 matches 10 bases. Per the germline V gene, CDR1 is LGHDT and CDR2 is YNNKEL (reference sequence). The CDR3 is made up of 15 amino acids. The V and J ends lost 1 base and 6 bases, in that order; junction bases with no gene match: 6. The CDR3 spells CASSQVPSGGSEQYF. CDR3 DNA: TGTGCCAGCAGCCAAGTCCCTAGCGGGGGATCCGAGCAGTACTTC.

This clone has just one count. The chain has TRBV4-2 and TRBJ2-2; 9 nucleotides align to TRBD1. The junction had 2 bases not matched to a gene; V was cut back by 4 bases and J by 5 bases. The CDR3 covers 14 residues. Germline V gives CDR1 LGHNA, CDR2 YNFKEQ. The CDR3 sequence: CASSPGQGTGELFF. As DNA, the CDR3 is TGTGCCAGCAGCCCAGGACAGGGGACCGGGGAGCTGTTTTTT.

CDR3 protein: CASSLRRGYEQYF. Here the CDR3 DNA reads TGTGCCAGCAGCTTAAGAAGGGGCTACGAGCAGTACTTC. This chain uses TRBV11-3 with TRBJ2-7, with TRBD1 as a possible D gene (5 bases). Germline V lookup: CDR1 SGHNT, CDR2 YENEEA. Trimming took off 2 bases at V and 3 bases at J, with 8 bases between the two ends. The CDR3 has 13 residues.

The V call is TRBV6-2 or TRBV6-3, the J call TRBJ1-2, with TRBD1 matching over 8 bases. CDR1 is MNHEY, CDR2 SVGEGT, per germline. The length of the CDR3 is 12 residues. J gave up 8 bases and V 5 bases, and 4 bases lay outside the gene matches. CDR3 coding DNA: TGTGCCAGCAGTAATACAGGGGGAGGCTACACCTTC. As protein: CASSNTGGGYTF.

The rearrangement links TRBV27 to TRBJ2-2, with 9 bases aligning to TRBD1. CDR3 length: 17 amino acids. V gave up 4 bases and J gave up 1 base; unmatched junction bases: 7. Germline CDR1 is MNHEY and CDR2 is SMNVEV (reference sequence). CDR3 DNA sequence: TGTGCCAGCAGTTGGACAGGGGTTCTGGGGAACACCGGGGAGCTGTTTTTT. Amino acid sequence: CASSWTGVLGNTGELFF.

The chain joins TRBV2 to TRBJ2-5, with TRBD2 matching over 11 bases. The germline gives CDR1 SNHLY, CDR2 FYNNEI. The CDR3 contains 16 residues. Trimming took 0 bases from V and 6 from J; bases not matched to a gene: 6. This CDR3 reads CASSEASSGGLKTQYF. Written as DNA, the CDR3 is TGTGCCAGCAGTGAAGCGTCTAGCGGGGGGCTAAAGACCCAGTACTTC.

The V call is TRBV2, the J call TRBJ1-3; D unresolved. Germline CDR1 SNHLY, CDR2 FYNNEI. The V end lost 1 base, the J end lost 0 bases, and 7 bases lay between the germline ends. The CDR3 totals 15 residues. CDR3 residues: CASSEGRSSGNTIYF. The CDR3 DNA reads as TGTGCCAGCAGTGAAGGGCGGAGCTCTGGAAACACCATATATTTT. The whole variable domain, filled in from reference TRBV2 and TRBJ1-3, reads EPEVTQTPSHQVTQMGQEVILRCVPISNHLYFYWYRQILGQKVEFLVSFYNNEISEKSEIFDDQFSVERPDGSNFTLKIRSTKLEDSAMYFCASSEGRSSGNTIYFGEGSWLTVV.

The rearrangement joins TRBV4-3 to TRBJ2-1, with no clear D. This CDR3 contains 14 residues. Germline V gene data show CDR1 as LGHNA and CDR2 as YSLEER. Trimming cost V 4 bases and J 10 bases, with 17 bases left between them. The CDR3 region is CASSPIIGYGEQFF. In DNA form, the CDR3 reads TGCGCCAGCAGCCCCATCATCGGCTACGGGGAGCAGTTCTTC.

This rearrangement joins TRBV4-1 to TRBJ2-5, with TRBD1 matching over 7 bases. Germline lookup yields CDR1 MGHRA and CDR2 YSYEKL. CDR3 length: 17 residues. With 0 bases clipped from V and 2 bases from J, the junction kept 9 bases outside the gene matches. The CDR3 is CASSQDPGQVRQETQYF. The CDR3 DNA follows: TGCGCCAGCAGCCAAGATCCCGGACAGGTGAGACAAGAGACCCAGTACTTC.

This clone was counted only a few times. The chain joins TRBV4-1 to TRBJ1-6; D not resolved. Trimming shortened V by 6 bases and J by 10 bases, and 4 bases separated the two germline ends. The CDR3 runs 10 residues. CDR1 MGHRA and CDR2 YSYEKL come from the germline V gene. The CDR3 DNA follows: TGCGCCAGCAGGTCATCACCCCTCCACTTT. It encodes CASRSSPLHF.

Points on this clone: At one of its ends the junction is not consistent with the germline gene, which may arise from a read error. The genes are TRBV20-1 and TRBJ2-7; D is unresolved. Germline CDR1 and CDR2: DFQATT and SNEGSKA (reference sequence). This CDR3 comprises 11 residues. The CDR3 reads CSVRDAYEQYF. In DNA form, the CDR3 reads TGCAGTGTTAGAGACGCCTACGAGCAGTACTTC.

The gene calls are TRBV19 and TRBJ2-1, with 10 positions matching TRBD1. CDR3 length: 14 amino acids. Germline V gene data show CDR1 as LNHDA and CDR2 as SQIVND (reference sequence). V lost 3 bases and J lost 6; bases outside the gene matches: 2. CDR3 loop: CASSMGQGINEQFF. In DNA, the CDR3 is TGTGCCAGTAGTATGGGACAGGGGATCAATGAGCAGTTCTTC.

The V call is TRBV11-3, the J call TRBJ2-2; TRBD2 is a possible D gene (5 bases). There are 15 residues in the CDR3. Per the germline V gene, CDR1 is SGHNT and CDR2 is YENEEA. The V and J ends lost 5 bases and 7 bases respectively, with 17 bases between them. The CDR3 loop is CASSLDPGVRGELFF. The DNA for the CDR3 is TGTGCCAGCAGCCTTGACCCCGGGGTGCGCGGGGAGCTGTTTTTT.

The J gene is TRBJ1-1, the V gene TRBV10-3; D is unclear. Germline CDR1 reads ENHRY; CDR2 reads SYGVKD. The V end lost 4 bases, the J end lost 3 bases, and 9 bases lay between the germline ends. This CDR3 is 13 amino acids long. This CDR3 reads CAISGDKDTEAFF. The CDR3 DNA is TGTGCCATCAGTGGAGACAAGGACACTGAAGCTTTCTTT.

The chain couples TRBV18 to TRBJ2-2; D is ambiguous. Germline V gives CDR1 KGHSH, CDR2 LQKENI. The CDR3 sequence is 15 residues long. V lost 2 bases to trimming and J lost 3 bases, with 10 bases between them. CDR3 in amino acids: CASSPFSRYTGELFF. For the CDR3, the DNA is TGTGCCAGCTCACCATTTAGCCGGTACACCGGGGAGCTGTTTTTT. Complete variable domain (other parts from reference TRBV18 and TRBJ2-2): NAGVMQNPRHLVRRRGQEARLRCSPMKGHSHVYWYRQLPEEGLKFMVYLQKENIIDESGMPKERFSAEFPKEGPSILRIQQVVRGDSAAYFCASSPFSRYTGELFFGEGSRLTVL.